This T cell receptor (beta chain) originates from a study of CD8 T cells in ankylosing spondylitis listed by TCRdb under 2017. Some background on the complete study: T cell receptor beta repertoires were profiled in healthy donors and ankylosing spondylitis patients so that disease-linked TCR variants could be found. The full study cohort comprised around 23 ankylosing spondylitis patients and about 110 healthy donors. Peripheral blood was sampled, and synovial fluid was additionally collected from ankylosing spondylitis patients.

Regarding this clonotype: Its antigen has not been determined. Per-nucleotide qualities are absent, and no much larger clonotype sits a single base away.

What the study reported, not specific to this receptor: Some TCR beta motif variants had previously been reported in synovial fluid and blood of reactive arthritis patients, which suggested common disease-initiation mechanisms. A CD8+ phenotype was shown by the disease-linked clones, which were found at relatively low frequencies in peripheral blood. According to the report, matched synovial fluid samples from ankylosing spondylitis patients were significantly enriched for the disease-linked clones. Blood from ankylosing spondylitis patients appeared to be characterized by a TCR beta motif composed of under ten highly homologous amino acid variants.

The germline V end is reduced by 3 bases and the J end by 1 base; junction bases left unmatched: 7. The germline V gene (reference sequence) gives CDR1 as DFQATT and CDR2 as SNEGSKA. From cysteine to phenylalanine, the CDR3 is 15 amino acids long. Kept here is only the CDR3 DNA, which spans 45 bases and is read in frame from base 1. TCRdb shows the sequencer as Illumina HiSeq 2500. Quantitative 5'-RACE with molecular barcodes was used to prepare TCR beta libraries. The published analysis was carried out like this. A new computational method, built on a probabilistic model of VDJ rearrangement, was used to identify disease-linked TCR variants. TCRdb handled the public reads itself, with Q25 trimming in fastp and clone calling in MiXCR, and kept productive beta chains. Under each unique CDR3 protein, matching rows form one entry showing the most common genes and DNA. These V and J calls derive from TCRdb rather than the authors' analysis. The sample table holds about 340,000 distinct CDR3 sequences, of which approximately 15% were seen once. The ten largest clones take up approximately 1% of the sample.

The sequencing input was blood, either unsorted or a sorted T cell fraction (not recorded which). The TCR was taken from a male donor with ankylosing spondylitis or in good health (not recorded which). The V and J genes are TRBV20-1 and TRBJ2-7; 9 junctional bases match TRBD2. The bases read TGCAGTGCTAGCCCAGGACTAGCGAATTCCTACGAGCAGTACTTC. This encodes CSASPGLANSYEQYF.